This T cell receptor beta chain was obtained from a study of blood T cell repertoires in COVID-19. In the study overall: The United States, Italy and Spain supplied acute and convalescent COVID-19 samples. Nucleic acid was either cDNA or gDNA, and it came from T cells, B-cell-depleted T cells, or PBMCs.

Original processing notes: Estimates of nucleated cell counts were drawn from the amplification of reference gene primers. Assay: immunoSEQ multiplex PCR; the TCRdb copy retains only in-frame clones and omits some. The V and J calls and clone size were taken over from that table, and D and trimming were inferred from the DNA. The table includes some 140,000 clones, approximately 78% detected once. CDR1 and CDR2 from the germline V gene are LNHDA and SQIVND (reference sequence). This CDR3 contains 18 residues. Trimming cost V 3 bases and J 0 bases, with 17 bases left between them. The chain links TRBV19 to TRBJ2-2; a possible D gene is TRBD1 (6 bases). The sample consisted of peripheral blood. This receptor was taken from a man aged 60-69 years who had recovered from COVID-19. The CDR3 protein is CASSITGKSYANTGELFF. In DNA, the CDR3 is TGTGCCAGTAGTATTACAGGGAAGTCCTACGCGAACACCGGGGAGCTGTTTTTT.